This is a list of T cell receptor beta chains from one sample in a study of OX40 agonist ivuxolimab in advanced cancers. Clones were sequenced by immunoSEQ multiplex PCR, and TCRdb holds only the in-frame ones, with some missing. The repertoire holds some 30,000 clones, with roughly four fifths as singletons. The material was CD4+ or CD8+ T cells sorted from blood, obtained in a trial of the OX40 agonist ivuxolimab. All receptors come from an adult with an advanced solid tumor such as melanoma, head and neck, liver or kidney cancer. Each CDR3 is given with its conserved first and last residue. A D gene is named only where the DNA matches it firmly. The size entry is marked missing in some rows and otherwise reads once, few, many or a size class.

j_gene: TRBJ2-1
abundance: few
v_gene: TRBV11-3
d_gene: NA
CDR3aa: CASSLSSVGSHNEQFF
CDR3nt: TGTGCCAGCAGCTTATCGTCGGTAGGGAGCCACAATGAGCAGTTCTTC

j_gene: TRBJ1-2
abundance: NA
v_gene: TRBV28
d_gene: NA
CDR3aa: CASRWAGNYGYTF
CDR3nt: TGTGCCAGCAGGTGGGCAGGGAACTATGGCTACACCTTC

j_gene: TRBJ1-1
abundance: NA
v_gene: TRBV6-5
d_gene: NA
CDR3aa: CASSRQGATEAFF
CDR3nt: TGTGCCAGCAGTAGGCAGGGAGCCACTGAAGCTTTCTTT

j_gene: TRBJ1-2
abundance: few
v_gene: TRBV4-1
d_gene: TRBD1
CDR3aa: CASSQSGTGVYGYTF
CDR3nt: TGCGCCAGCAGCCAATCCGGGACAGGGGTCTATGGCTACACCTTC

j_gene: TRBJ2-3
abundance: NA
v_gene: TRBV11-1
d_gene: NA
CDR3aa: CASSPGVSGTDTQYF
CDR3nt: TGTGCCAGCAGCCCCGGGGTTAGCGGCACAGATACGCAGTATTTT

j_gene: TRBJ1-3
abundance: NA
v_gene: TRBV12-5
d_gene: NA
CDR3aa: CASGLGGTGTIYF
CDR3nt: TGTGCTAGTGGTTTGGGGGGAACGGGCACCATATATTTT

j_gene: TRBJ1-3
abundance: NA
v_gene: TRBV6-1
d_gene: TRBD1
CDR3aa: CASIGTGRNTIYF
CDR3nt: TGTGCCAGCATAGGGACAGGGAGGAACACCATATATTTT

j_gene: TRBJ1-3
abundance: NA
v_gene: TRBV9
d_gene: NA
CDR3aa: CASNPHPTDSGNTIYF
CDR3nt: TGTGCCAGCAACCCGCATCCGACAGACTCTGGAAACACCATATATTTT

j_gene: TRBJ1-5
abundance: few
v_gene: TRBV10-3
d_gene: NA
CDR3aa: CAISEYSGNQPQHF
CDR3nt: TGTGCCATCAGTGAGTACAGCGGGAATCAGCCCCAGCATTTT

j_gene: TRBJ2-1
abundance: NA
v_gene: TRBV29-1
d_gene: NA
CDR3aa: CSVAGFRDEQFF
CDR3nt: TGCAGCGTTGCAGGGTTCAGGGATGAGCAGTTCTTC

j_gene: TRBJ1-2
abundance: NA
v_gene: TRBV30
d_gene: NA
CDR3aa: CAWRGPGYGYTF
CDR3nt: TGTGCCTGGAGGGGGCCTGGCTATGGCTACACCTTC

j_gene: TRBJ1-2
abundance: NA
v_gene: TRBV6-6
d_gene: NA
CDR3aa: CASSLAGDGYTF
CDR3nt: TGTGCCAGCAGTCTCGCGGGTGATGGCTACACCTTC

j_gene: TRBJ2-3
abundance: NA
v_gene: TRBV7-9
d_gene: NA
CDR3aa: CASSLSSLSAGGRYF
CDR3nt: TGTGCCAGCAGCTTAAGTAGCCTTTCAGCGGGCGGCCGGTATTTT

j_gene: TRBJ2-7
abundance: NA
v_gene: TRBV6-5
d_gene: NA
CDR3aa: CASSYDLQTYEQYF
CDR3nt: TGTGCCAGCAGTTACGATTTGCAGACCTACGAGCAGTACTTC

j_gene: TRBJ1-4
abundance: medium-sized
v_gene: TRBV14
d_gene: NA
CDR3aa: CASSQSGGATNEKLFF
CDR3nt: TGTGCCAGCAGCCAATCGGGAGGGGCAACTAATGAAAAACTGTTTTTT

j_gene: TRBJ1-1
abundance: few
v_gene: TRBV6-6
d_gene: NA
CDR3aa: CASSPRDKKAFF
CDR3nt: TGTGCCAGCAGTCCCCGGGACAAAAAAGCTTTCTTT

j_gene: TRBJ2-1
abundance: NA
v_gene: TRBV4-1
d_gene: TRBD2
CDR3aa: CASSQSKQRGSYNEQFF
CDR3nt: TGCGCCAGCAGCCAATCGAAACAGCGGGGCTCCTACAATGAGCAGTTCTTC

j_gene: TRBJ1-5
abundance: NA
v_gene: TRBV19
d_gene: NA
CDR3aa: CASRDSNQPQHF
CDR3nt: TGTGCCAGTAGGGACAGCAATCAGCCCCAGCATTTT

j_gene: TRBJ2-1
abundance: NA
v_gene: TRBV11-1
d_gene: TRBD2
CDR3aa: CASSLLAGGPGNEQFF
CDR3nt: TGTGCCAGCAGCTTACTAGCGGGAGGGCCGGGAAATGAGCAGTTCTTC

j_gene: TRBJ2-7
abundance: NA
v_gene: TRBV18
d_gene: TRBD2
CDR3aa: CASSLNSGSNEQYF
CDR3nt: TGTGCCAGCTCACTCAATAGCGGGAGTAACGAGCAGTACTTC

j_gene: TRBJ2-3
abundance: NA
v_gene: TRBV5-1
d_gene: NA
CDR3aa: CASSHEGRANTQYF
CDR3nt: TGCGCCAGCAGCCACGAGGGCCGAGCGAATACGCAGTATTTT

j_gene: TRBJ2-1
abundance: NA
v_gene: TRBV18
d_gene: TRBD2
CDR3aa: CASSPTGTSGNEQFF
CDR3nt: TGTGCCAGCTCACCAACCGGGACTAGCGGCAATGAGCAGTTCTTC

j_gene: TRBJ2-7
abundance: NA
v_gene: TRBV7-9
d_gene: TRBD1
CDR3aa: CASSLAQPGQGNEQYF
CDR3nt: TGTGCCAGCAGCTTAGCCCAGCCGGGACAGGGGAACGAGCAGTACTTC